This entry features one T cell receptor (beta chain) sequence. No antigen is known for it. The naive CD8 subset, CD45RO-negative cells positively selected for CCR7, excluded terminally differentiated effector memory CD45RA+ cells. The sample belongs to a study of shared clonotypes between healthy human individuals. Method: immunoSEQ multiplex PCR; TCRdb's copy keeps in-frame clones and lacks some. The data show 1.5 million to 2.5 million clones, roughly 95% seen once. Study-wide findings and caveats: Generally, estimated richness proved larger in naive subsets than it did in memory subsets. Among donors, sharing of clonotypes was expected to be affected by sequencing depth. A small donor pool kept down the genetic and exposure-history diversity that was represented. In a few donors, around 5% of naive CD4 clonotypes appeared in common.

The V end lost 5 bases, the J end lost 8 bases, and 10 bases lay between the germline ends. Germline values: CDR1 SEHNR, CDR2 FQNEAQ (reference sequence). This CDR3 contains 12 residues. The sample comprised naive CD8+ T cells sorted from blood. The gene calls are TRBV7-9 and TRBJ2-1; no firm D call. The TCR comes from a man aged 18 to 30 in good health. The CDR3 here is CASSLSLDEQFF. CDR3 nucleotides: TGTGCCAGCAGCCTTAGTCTCGATGAGCAGTTCTTC.